The 25 T cell receptor beta chains below all came from one sample that was sequenced in a study of neurological immune-mediated disorders. Using its own MiXCR run on the 5' RACE reads, TCRdb lists one record per CDR3 protein. Of about 62,000 distinct CDR3 sequences listed, roughly 3.5% were seen once; the top ten hold 2.2%. Sequences were obtained from PBMCs. These receptors were collected from a woman between 45 and 60 years old with multiple sclerosis.

This clonotype occurred many times. V gene TRBV5-1 combines with J gene TRBJ1-4; no clear D. V lost 7 bases, J lost 4 bases, and 14 bases lay in between. CDR3 length: 14 amino acids. Germline V CDR1 and CDR2: SGHRS, YFSETQ. The CDR3 loop reads CASGRRGNNEKLFF. In DNA form, the CDR3 reads TGCGCCAGCGGCCGCCGTGGGAATAATGAAAAACTGTTTTTT.

In its sample, this clonotype was seen a few times. This rearrangement joins TRBV15 to TRBJ1-4; D is perhaps TRBD1 (6 bases). Germline V gene data show CDR1 as LNHNV and CDR2 as YYDKDF (reference sequence). Trimming stripped 0 bases from V and 3 bases from J, with 14 bases between. This CDR3 has 17 residues. The CDR3 sequence: CATSRDDWGRANEKLFF. The CDR3 DNA follows: TGTGCCACCAGCAGAGATGATTGGGGGCGGGCTAATGAAAAACTGTTTTTT.

This clonotype was seen many times. V usage is TRBV11-3 and J usage is TRBJ2-3; D may be TRBD2 (5 bases). Germline values: CDR1 SGHNT, CDR2 YENEEA. CDR3 length: 17 amino acids. Trimming left V 4 bases short and J 1 base short, with 18 bases between. The CDR3 DNA reads TGTGCCAGCAGCTCCCGGACTTCGTCGGTTGGCACAGATACGCAGTATTTT. It codes for CASSSRTSSVGTDTQYF.

This clonotype was detected a few times. The rearrangement joins TRBV20-1 to TRBJ2-3; 8 bases agree with TRBD1. CDR1 DFQATT and CDR2 SNEGSKA come from the germline V gene (reference sequence). With 3 bases clipped from V and 4 bases from J, the junction kept 9 bases outside the gene matches. The CDR3 runs to 15 residues. The CDR3 protein is CSARDPGGGADTQYF. CDR3 bases: TGCAGTGCTAGGGATCCAGGGGGCGGCGCAGATACGCAGTATTTT.

This clonotype was detected only a few times. This chain's CDR3 is CASSLGGGRSYEQYF. CDR3 DNA sequence: TGTGCCAGCAGTTTAGGAGGGGGCAGATCCTACGAGCAGTACTTC. The V gene is TRBV27, the J gene TRBJ2-7; tentative D call: TRBD1 (7 bases). The CDR3 runs to 15 residues. The V gene lost 2 bases and the J gene lost 1 base, with 12 bases spanning the gap. The germline V gene has CDR1 MNHEY and CDR2 SMNVEV (reference sequence).

Ten or more counts support this clonotype. J is TRBJ1-1 and V is TRBV7-2; D perhaps matches TRBD1 (6 bases). This CDR3 is 13 amino acids long. The V end was cut by 5 bases, the J end by 5 bases, with 12 bases between. Germline assignment: CDR1 SGHTA and CDR2 FQGNSA. CDR3 sequence reads: CASSVTGWTEAFF. The CDR3 nucleotides are TGTGCCAGCAGCGTAACAGGGTGGACTGAAGCTTTCTTT.

This clonotype was observed many times. The J gene is TRBJ1-5, the V gene TRBV10-3; 7 bases are shared with TRBD1. Trimming cost V 3 bases and J 0 bases; bases outside gene matches: 11. The CDR3 is 18 residues long. Germline V gene data show CDR1 as ENHRY and CDR2 as SYGVKD. The CDR3 coding sequence is TGTGCCATCAGTGAATCCTTTAGAGGGACAGATAGCAATCAGCCCCAGCATTTT. It is translated as CAISESFRGTDSNQPQHF.

This clonotype was recorded many times. This chain uses TRBV5-6 with TRBJ1-4, with D perhaps matching TRBD1 (5 bases). The germline V gene has CDR1 SGHDT and CDR2 YYEEEE. The CDR3 contains 13 residues. V was pared by 3 bases and J by 8 bases, with 11 bases between. The CDR3 region has the DNA TGTGCCAGCAGCTGGGGCCCCGGCGAAAAACTGTTTTTT. It yields the protein CASSWGPGEKLFF. Together with reference TRBV5-6 and TRBJ1-4, the CDR3 gives the full variable domain: DAGVTQSPTHLIKTRGQQVTLRCSPKSGHDTVSWYQQALGQGPQFIFQYYEEEERQRGNFPDRFSGHQFPNYSSELNVNALLLGDSALYLCASSWGPGEKLFFGSGTQLSVL.

This clonotype occurred a few times. V usage is TRBV5-4 and J usage is TRBJ2-2; the D call may be TRBD1 or TRBD2 (5 bases each). The CDR3 length is 15 residues. V was shortened by 4 bases and J by 4 bases, with 14 bases between the two germline ends. From germline, CDR1 is SGHNT and CDR2 YYREEE (reference sequence). The CDR3 nucleotides are TGTGCCAGCAGCCACCGGGGCCGAGGCACCGGGGAGCTGTTTTTT. Residues: CASSHRGRGTGELFF.

This clonotype occurred many times. The chain combines TRBV5-1 with TRBJ2-5; the D gene is possibly TRBD2 (5 bases). Germline CDR1 reads SGHRS; CDR2 reads YFSETQ. Trimming took 0 bases from V and 4 from J, leaving 13 bases between them. The CDR3 totals 15 residues. The CDR3 protein is CASSLGRTLGETQYF. CDR3 sequence (DNA): TGCGCCAGCAGCTTGGGGCGGACTCTGGGAGAGACCCAGTACTTC.

This clonotype has a count of ten or more. The chain carries TRBV25-1 and TRBJ2-2; no reliable D call. V was clipped by 6 bases and J by 1 base, with 12 bases between them. Germline CDR1 and CDR2: MGHDK and SYGVNS. CDR3 length: 15 residues. The CDR3, as DNA: TGTGCCAGCAGACCCCATGGCGGGAACACCGGGGAGCTGTTTTTT. As protein: CASRPHGGNTGELFF.

This clonotype has ten or more counts. V and J are TRBV12-3 or TRBV12-4 and TRBJ2-3; D may be TRBD2 (5 bases). The germline V and J ends were trimmed by 0 bases and 1 base, with 5 bases remaining between them. This CDR3 comprises 14 residues. DNA of the CDR3: TGTGCCAGCAGTTTAGCGGAGGGCACAGATACGCAGTATTTT. This encodes CASSLAEGTDTQYF.

The sample holds many counts of this clonotype. The junction does not match germline at one end; this may be a read error. This chain links TRBV11-3 with TRBJ1-6; tentatively, D is TRBD1 (6 bases). The CDR3 loop spans 14 amino acids. Germline V lookup: CDR1 SGHNT, CDR2 YENEEA. CDR3 sequence reads: CASSYRGAGSPLNF. The DNA for the CDR3 is TGTGCCAGCAGCTACCGGGGGGCAGGGTCACCCCTCAACTTT. Using reference TRBV11-3 and TRBJ1-6 for the parts outside the CDR3, the full variable domain is EAGVVQSPRYKIIEKKQPVAFWCNPISGHNTLYWYLQNLGQGPELLIRYENEEAVDDSQLPKDRFSAERLKGVDSTLKIQPAELGDSAVYLCASSYRGAGSPLNFGNGTRLTVT.

At least ten counts were recorded for this clonotype. This chain joins TRBV9 and TRBJ2-5; D might be TRBD1 or TRBD2, each matching 5 bases. V gave up 3 bases and J gave up 4 bases, with 16 bases separating them. The CDR3 totals 15 residues. The germline gives CDR1 SGDLS, CDR2 YYNGEE. CDR3 sequence (DNA): TGTGCCAGCAGCGCGGGGCCCGGAGATAGAGAGACCCAGTACTTC. This gives the protein CASSAGPGDRETQYF.

This clonotype was seen many times. The rearrangement uses TRBV7-3 and TRBJ2-3; the D gene is possibly TRBD1 (6 bases). Trimming took off 6 bases at V and 2 bases at J, with 9 bases between the two ends. CDR3 length equals 13 residues. Germline lookup yields CDR1 SGHTA and CDR2 FQGTGA. CDR3 sequence reads: CASRRTATDTQYF. The CDR3, as DNA: TGTGCCAGCAGACGGACAGCCACAGATACGCAGTATTTT.

This clonotype was counted ten times or more. The chain has TRBV24-1 and TRBJ2-2; no firm D call. The germline V and J ends were trimmed by 5 bases and 8 bases, with 20 bases remaining between them. Germline V gene lookup returns CDR1 KGHDR and CDR2 SFDVKD. The CDR3 has 16 amino acids. CDR3 in amino acids: CATSAVWSVGGGELFF. The CDR3 nucleotides read TGTGCCACCAGTGCCGTTTGGAGCGTCGGTGGGGGGGAGCTGTTTTTT.

This clonotype was detected many times. The genes are TRBV15 and TRBJ1-1; D is uncertain. The germline V and J ends were trimmed by 0 bases and 4 bases, with 9 bases remaining between them. Germline CDR1 reads LNHNV; CDR2 reads YYDKDF (reference sequence). The CDR3 length is 14 residues. This chain's CDR3 is CATSRDRGGTEAFF. In nucleotides, the CDR3 is TGTGCCACCAGCAGAGATCGGGGAGGCACTGAAGCTTTCTTT.

This clonotype was recorded many times. The rearrangement uses TRBV20-1 and TRBJ2-1, with D possibly TRBD2 on 7 matching bases. The length of the CDR3 is 13 residues. Trimming removed 8 bases from V and 6 bases from J, with 17 bases in between. The germline V gene encodes CDR1 DFQATT and CDR2 SNEGSKA (reference sequence). DNA of the CDR3: TGCAGTCCAAAGGGGGAGCGGGGCAATGAGCAGTTCTTC. Amino acid sequence: CSPKGERGNEQFF.

Many counts were recorded for this clonotype. This chain uses TRBV7-2 with TRBJ1-2, with 12 bases fitting TRBD1. This CDR3 region has 17 residues. V lost 5 bases and J lost 1; bases outside the gene matches: 8. From germline, CDR1 is SGHTA and CDR2 FQGNSA. The CDR3 DNA reads as TGTGCCAGCAGCCTAGGGGGACAGGGGGCGATTAACTATGGCTACACCTTC. This translates into CASSLGGQGAINYGYTF.

This clonotype qualifies as medium-sized. The chain employs TRBV12-3 or TRBV12-4 and TRBJ2-5; D is unclear. V lost 0 bases and J 4 bases, leaving 6 bases between the germline ends. The CDR3 contains 13 residues. CDR3 in amino acids: CASSLALRETQYF. The CDR3 DNA sequence: TGTGCCAGCAGTTTAGCGCTGCGAGAGACCCAGTACTTC.

A note on this clonotype: A much larger clone lies one base from this, so it may be a read error. The chain uses TRBV20-1 and TRBJ1-2; no firm D call. The CDR3 is 11 amino acids. Germline V gives CDR1 DFQATT, CDR2 SNEGSKA (reference sequence). Trimming took off 8 bases at V and 2 bases at J, with 9 bases between the two ends. The CDR3 sequence is CSTIRNYGYTF. For the CDR3, the DNA is TGCAGTACCATACGGAACTATGGCTACACCTTC.

This clonotype was detected ten times or more. This chain uses TRBV6-2 or TRBV6-3 with TRBJ2-4; TRBD1 matches at 7 bases. Germline V gene sequence: CDR1 MNHEY, CDR2 SVGEGT. The CDR3 has 12 amino acids. The trim removed 6 bases at V and 13 bases at J, leaving 9 bases unmatched. The CDR3 region has the DNA TGTGCCAGCAGACTTCGACAGGGCGGACAGTACTTC. It codes for CASRLRQGGQYF.

In this sample, this clonotype turned up many times. V gene TRBV10-3 combines with J gene TRBJ2-3; 12 bases are a match to TRBD2. The trim removed 3 bases at V and 4 bases at J, leaving 5 bases unmatched. This CDR3 contains 16 residues. Germline loops: CDR1 ENHRY, CDR2 SYGVKD. The CDR3 loop is CAISDASGRAPDTQYF. Here the CDR3 DNA reads TGTGCCATCAGTGACGCTAGCGGGAGGGCCCCAGATACGCAGTATTTT.

This clonotype was observed a handful of times. V usage is TRBV5-1 and J usage is TRBJ1-2; TRBD1 might be the D (5 bases). The V gene's germline CDR1 is SGHRS and CDR2 YFSETQ. Trimming took off 6 bases at V and 4 bases at J, with 19 bases between the two ends. The CDR3 has 15 residues. CDR3 in DNA: TGCGCCAGCAACCGGGGGACTTCTGGAGGCTATGGCTACACCTTC. As protein: CASNRGTSGGYGYTF. Full variable domain (missing parts from reference TRBV5-1 and TRBJ1-2): KAGVTQTPRYLIKTRGQQVTLSCSPISGHRSVSWYQQTPGQGLQFLFEYFSETQRNKGNFPGRFSGRQFSNSRSEMNVSTLELGDSALYLCASNRGTSGGYGYTFGSGTRLTVV.

This clonotype has a count of ten or more. CDR3 bases: TGTGCCAGCAGCCGAAGGACAGAGAACAATGAGCAGTTCTTC. Translated, it gives CASSRRTENNEQFF. This rearrangement joins TRBV12-3 or TRBV12-4 to TRBJ2-1; D is perhaps TRBD1 (6 bases). V lost 6 bases, J lost 5 bases, and 14 bases lay in between. This CDR3 contains 14 residues.